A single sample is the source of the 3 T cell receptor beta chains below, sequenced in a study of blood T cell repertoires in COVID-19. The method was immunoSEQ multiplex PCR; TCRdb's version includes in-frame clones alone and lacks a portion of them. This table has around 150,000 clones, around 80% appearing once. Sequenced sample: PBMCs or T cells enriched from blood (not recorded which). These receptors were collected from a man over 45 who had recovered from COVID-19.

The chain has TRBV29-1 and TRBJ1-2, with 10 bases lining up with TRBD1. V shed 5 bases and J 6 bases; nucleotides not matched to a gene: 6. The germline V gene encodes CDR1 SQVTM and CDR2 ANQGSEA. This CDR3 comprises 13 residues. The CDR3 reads CSVLGGTGDGYTF. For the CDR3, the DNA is TGCAGCGTTCTAGGGGGGACAGGGGATGGCTACACCTTC. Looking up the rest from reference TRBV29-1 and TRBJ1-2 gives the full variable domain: SAVISQKPSRDICQRGTSLTIQCQVDSQVTMMFWYRQQPGQSLTLIATANQGSEATYESGFVIDKFPISRPNLTFSTLTVSNMSPEDSSIYLCSVLGGTGDGYTFGSGTRLTVV.

The CDR3 spells CASSNAGNSPLHF. For the CDR3, the DNA is TGTGCCAGCAGTAACGCAGGGAATTCACCCCTCCACTTT. The J gene is TRBJ1-6, the V gene TRBV6-6, with D maybe TRBD1 (5 bases). Germline loops: CDR1 MNHNY, CDR2 SVGAGI (reference sequence). The CDR3 covers 13 residues. The germline V and J ends were trimmed by 5 bases and 7 bases, with 9 bases remaining between them.

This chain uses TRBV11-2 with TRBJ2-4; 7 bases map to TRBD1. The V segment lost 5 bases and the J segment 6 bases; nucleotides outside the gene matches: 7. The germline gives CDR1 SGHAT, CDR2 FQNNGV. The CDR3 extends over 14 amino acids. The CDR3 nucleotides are TGTGCCAGCAGCAAACAGGGGTTCGGAAACATTCAGTACTTC. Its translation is CASSKQGFGNIQYF. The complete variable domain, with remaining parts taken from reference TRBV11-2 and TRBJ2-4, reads EAGVAQSPRYKIIEKRQSVAFWCNPISGHATLYWYQQILGQGPKLLIQFQNNGVVDDSQLPKDRFSAERLKGVDSTLKIQPAKLEDSAVYLCASSKQGFGNIQYFGAGTRLSVL.